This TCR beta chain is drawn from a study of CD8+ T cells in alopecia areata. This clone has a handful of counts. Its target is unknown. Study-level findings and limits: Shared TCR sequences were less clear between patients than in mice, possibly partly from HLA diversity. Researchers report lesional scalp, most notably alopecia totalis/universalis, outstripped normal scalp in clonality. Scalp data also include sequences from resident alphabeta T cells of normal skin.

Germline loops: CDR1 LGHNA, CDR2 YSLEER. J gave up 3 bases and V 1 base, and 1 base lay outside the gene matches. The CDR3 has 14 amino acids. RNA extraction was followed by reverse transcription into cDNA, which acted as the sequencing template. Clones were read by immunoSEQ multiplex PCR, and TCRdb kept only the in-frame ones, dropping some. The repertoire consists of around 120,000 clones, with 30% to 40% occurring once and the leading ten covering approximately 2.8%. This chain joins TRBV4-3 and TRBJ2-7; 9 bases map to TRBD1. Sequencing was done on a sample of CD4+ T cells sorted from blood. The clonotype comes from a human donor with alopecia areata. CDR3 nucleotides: TGCGCCAGCAGCCAAGCGGGACAGGGCTACGAGCAGTACTTC. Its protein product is CASSQAGQGYEQYF.